A single T cell receptor (beta chain) is shown here with its context. TCRdb called the PCR reads again in MiXCR, with one record for every CDR3 protein. The sample shows around 12,000 distinct CDR3 sequences, roughly 54% of them seen only once. This specimen comes from a study of tumor-infiltrating lymphocytes in oesophageal squamous cell carcinoma. The CDR3 contains 15 residues. Germline-derived CDR1 and CDR2 are SGHTA and FQGTGA. The origin of this receptor is a male donor with esophageal squamous cell carcinoma. The V gene is TRBV7-3, the J gene TRBJ2-7; 8 nucleotides align to TRBD1. Judging by the DNA end, TRBJ2-5 fits better; the J call may be wrong. The sample comprised esophageal tumor tissue. The CDR3 sequence is CASSLTSDREETQYF. CDR3 bases: TGTGCCAGCAGCTTAACGTCGGACAGGGAGGAGACCCAGTACTTC.